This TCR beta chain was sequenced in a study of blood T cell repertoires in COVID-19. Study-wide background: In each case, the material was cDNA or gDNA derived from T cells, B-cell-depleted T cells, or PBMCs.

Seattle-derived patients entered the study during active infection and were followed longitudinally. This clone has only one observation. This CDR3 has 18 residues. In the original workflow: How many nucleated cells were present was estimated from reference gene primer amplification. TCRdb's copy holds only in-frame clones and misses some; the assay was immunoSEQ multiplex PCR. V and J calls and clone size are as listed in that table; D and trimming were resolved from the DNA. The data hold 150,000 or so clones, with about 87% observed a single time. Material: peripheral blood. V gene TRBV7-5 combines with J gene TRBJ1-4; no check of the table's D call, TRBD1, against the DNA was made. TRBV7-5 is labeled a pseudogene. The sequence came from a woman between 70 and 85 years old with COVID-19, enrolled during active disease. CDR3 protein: CVRSLGLFERTGDEKLFF. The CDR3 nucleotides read TGTGTCAGAAGCTTAGGATTGTTCGAGAGGACAGGGGACGAAAAACTGTTTTTT.